This T cell receptor beta chain was sequenced in a study of blood T cells in healthy people across ages. In the study overall: The template switching approach captured approximately one barcoded beta molecule for every two T cells.

Alongside a J-beta primer mix, a sample-barcoded 5' primer served in a second PCR lasting roughly 7 to 12 cycles. Every single cDNA molecule received a tag from a template-switch adaptor with 12 random nucleotides. TCRdb analysed the 5' RACE reads with MiXCR anew, one entry per CDR3 protein. The sample lists approximately 800,000 distinct CDR3 sequences, just over 55% occurring once. Per the germline V gene, CDR1 is SQVTM and CDR2 is ANQGSEA. This CDR3 spans 14 amino acids. The V gene lost 4 bases and the J gene lost 2 bases, with 14 bases spanning the gap. The rearrangement uses TRBV29-1 and TRBJ1-2; D might be TRBD1 (6 bases). The sequence came from a man aged 35 to 55 in good health. The sample comprised blood. The CDR3 DNA reads TGCAGCGTTGGAGACAGGTCCGAAAACTATGGCTACACCTTC. This translates into CSVGDRSENYGYTF.